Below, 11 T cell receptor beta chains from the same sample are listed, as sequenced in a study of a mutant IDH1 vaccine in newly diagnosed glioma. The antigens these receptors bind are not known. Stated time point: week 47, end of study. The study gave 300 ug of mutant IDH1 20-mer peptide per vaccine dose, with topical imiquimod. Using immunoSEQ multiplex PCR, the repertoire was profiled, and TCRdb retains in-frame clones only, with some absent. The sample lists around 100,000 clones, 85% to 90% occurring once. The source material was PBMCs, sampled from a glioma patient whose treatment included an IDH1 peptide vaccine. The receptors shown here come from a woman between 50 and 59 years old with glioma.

CDR3 nucleotide sequence: TGTGCCAGGCGCCGGGACAGGATGGAAGAGCAGTACTTC. Translated: CARRRDRMEEQYF. The chain recombines TRBV2 with TRBJ2-7, with 8 bases identical to TRBD1. Germline V gives CDR1 SNHLY, CDR2 FYNNEI. Germline trimming cut 9 bases from V and 7 bases from J; bases unmatched to any gene: 11. The CDR3 has 13 residues.

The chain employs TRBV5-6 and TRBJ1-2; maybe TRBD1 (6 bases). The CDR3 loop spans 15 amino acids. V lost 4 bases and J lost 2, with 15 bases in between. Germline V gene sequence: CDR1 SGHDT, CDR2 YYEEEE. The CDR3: CASSPKVTGNYGYTF. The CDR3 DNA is TGTGCCAGCAGCCCTAAGGTCACAGGGAACTATGGCTACACCTTC.

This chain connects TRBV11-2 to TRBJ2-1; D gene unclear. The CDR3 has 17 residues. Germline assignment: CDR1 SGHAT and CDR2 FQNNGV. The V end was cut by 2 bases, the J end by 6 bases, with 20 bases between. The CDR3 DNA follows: TGTGCCAGCAGCTTAAGGTCGAAAGATCCCCATCCCAATGAGCAGTTCTTC. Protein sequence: CASSLRSKDPHPNEQFF.

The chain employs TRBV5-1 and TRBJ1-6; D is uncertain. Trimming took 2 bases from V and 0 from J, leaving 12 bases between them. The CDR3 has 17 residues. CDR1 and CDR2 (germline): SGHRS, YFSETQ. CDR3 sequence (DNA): TGCGCCAGCAGCTTAATGACAAGTAGCTCCTATAATTCACCCCTCCACTTT. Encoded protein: CASSLMTSSSYNSPLHF.

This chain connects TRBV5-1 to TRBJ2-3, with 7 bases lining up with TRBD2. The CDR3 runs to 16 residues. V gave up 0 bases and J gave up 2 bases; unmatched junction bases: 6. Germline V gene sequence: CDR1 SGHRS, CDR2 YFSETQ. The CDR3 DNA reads TGCGCCAGCAGCTTGGCCCGAGCGGGGACCACAGATACGCAGTATTTT. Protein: CASSLARAGTTDTQYF.

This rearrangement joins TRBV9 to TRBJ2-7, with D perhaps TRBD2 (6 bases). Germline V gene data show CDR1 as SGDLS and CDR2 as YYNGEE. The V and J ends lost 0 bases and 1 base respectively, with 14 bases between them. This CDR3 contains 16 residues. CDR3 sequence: CASSVGGLAQSYEQYF. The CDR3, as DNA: TGTGCCAGCAGCGTAGGGGGACTGGCGCAATCCTACGAGCAGTACTTC.

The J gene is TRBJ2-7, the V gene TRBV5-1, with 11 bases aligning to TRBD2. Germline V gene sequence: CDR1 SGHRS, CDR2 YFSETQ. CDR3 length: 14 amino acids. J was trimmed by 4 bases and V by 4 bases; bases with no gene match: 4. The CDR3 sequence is CASSTGLAGYEQYF. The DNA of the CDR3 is TGCGCCAGCAGCACAGGACTAGCGGGTTACGAGCAGTACTTC.

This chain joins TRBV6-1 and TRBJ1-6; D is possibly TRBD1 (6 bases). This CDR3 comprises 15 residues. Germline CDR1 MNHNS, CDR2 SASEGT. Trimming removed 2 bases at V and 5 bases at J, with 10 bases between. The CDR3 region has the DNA TGTGCCAGCAGTGAATTTGGGACAAATAATTCACCCCTCCACTTT. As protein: CASSEFGTNNSPLHF.

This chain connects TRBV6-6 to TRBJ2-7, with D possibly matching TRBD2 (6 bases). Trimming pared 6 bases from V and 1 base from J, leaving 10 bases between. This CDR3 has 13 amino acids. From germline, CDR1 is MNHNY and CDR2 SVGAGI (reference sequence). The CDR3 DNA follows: TGTGCCAGCAGGAGGGACTTTTCCTACGAGCAGTACTTC. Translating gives CASRRDFSYEQYF.

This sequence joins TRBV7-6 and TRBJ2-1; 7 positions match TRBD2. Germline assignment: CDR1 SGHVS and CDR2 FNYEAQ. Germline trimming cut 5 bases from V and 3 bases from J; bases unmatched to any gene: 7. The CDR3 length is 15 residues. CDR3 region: CASSLTSDYYNEQFF. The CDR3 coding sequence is TGTGCCAGCAGCCTTACTAGCGATTACTACAATGAGCAGTTCTTC.

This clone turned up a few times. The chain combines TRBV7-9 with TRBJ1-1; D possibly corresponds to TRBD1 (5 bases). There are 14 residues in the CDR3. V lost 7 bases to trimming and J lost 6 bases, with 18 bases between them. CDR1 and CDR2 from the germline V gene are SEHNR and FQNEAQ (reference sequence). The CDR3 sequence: CASTYHGGEAEAFF. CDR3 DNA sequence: TGTGCCAGCACCTATCACGGGGGGGAGGCTGAAGCTTTCTTT.